This is a list of T cell receptor beta chains from one sample in a study of blood T cell repertoires in COVID-19. TCRdb keeps only in-frame clones here, not all; method: immunoSEQ multiplex PCR. The sample lists 200,000 or so clones; more than 65% were seen once. The specimen was peripheral blood. The receptors were gathered from a man aged 35 to 55 who had recovered from COVID-19. The CDR3 runs from the conserved cysteine through the conserved F or W. The D gene is left open where the match is weak. Clone size is shown for a subset of rows, as once, few, many or a class of expanded clone.

J | D | size | V | CDR3 | DNA
TRBJ2-1 | . | few | TRBV21-1 | CASSKEGRDRTHLWGYNEQFF | TGTGCCAGCAGCAAAGAGGGTCGGGACAGGACGCACCTTTGGGGCTACAATGAGCAGTTCTTC
TRBJ2-2 | . | . | TRBV5-4 | CASSLELANTGELFF | TGTGCCAGCAGCTTGGAACTAGCGAACACCGGGGAGCTGTTTTTT
TRBJ1-2 | TRBD1 | . | TRBV4-3 | CASSPSDRGTYGYTF | TGCGCCAGCAGCCCGTCGGACAGGGGGACCTATGGCTACACCTTC
TRBJ2-1 | . | . | TRBV19 | CASSTQRGNEQFF | TGTGCCAGTAGTACCCAGCGTGGCAATGAGCAGTTCTTC
TRBJ2-3 | . | . | TRBV20-1 | CSAGARDTQYF | TGCAGTGCCGGTGCACGAGATACGCAGTATTTT
TRBJ1-5 | . | . | TRBV19 | CASGGLNQPQHF | TGTGCCAGTGGCGGGCTCAATCAGCCCCAGCATTTT
TRBJ1-2 | . | . | TRBV9 | CASSARLGGPLGYTF | TGTGCCAGCAGCGCTCGTTTGGGGGGGCCCCTTGGCTACACCTTC
TRBJ2-3 | . | . | TRBV9 | CASSVTPWGRSTDTQYF | TGTGCCAGCAGCGTAACCCCCTGGGGGAGGAGCACAGATACGCAGTATTTT
TRBJ2-7 | . | once | TRBV4-3 | CASSQDAGFYEQYF | TGCGCCAGCAGCCAAGATGCCGGTTTCTACGAGCAGTACTTC
TRBJ2-3 | . | . | TRBV7-7 | CASSLGPLGFGADTQYF | TGTGCTAGCAGCTTAGGGCCCTTGGGGTTCGGGGCAGATACGCAGTATTTT
TRBJ1-2 | . | . | TRBV6-2/TRBV6-3 | CASSYPQALTRGYTF | TGTGCCAGCAGTTACCCCCAGGCCCTTACCCGGGGCTACACCTTC
TRBJ2-7 | TRBD1 | once | TRBV5-5 | CASSRDSSSYEQYF | TGTGCCAGCAGCCGGGACAGTAGCTCCTACGAGCAGTACTTC
TRBJ2-4 | . | . | TRBV30 | CALSRLAKNIQYF | TGTGCCCTGAGCCGTCTAGCCAAAAACATTCAGTACTTC
TRBJ1-1 | TRBD1 | few | TRBV7-2 | CASSLFGTGYLLGTEAFF | TGTGCCAGCAGCCTATTCGGGACAGGATATCTTTTAGGGACTGAAGCTTTCTTT
TRBJ1-5 | . | . | TRBV7-2 | CASRSGQLGPQHF | TGTGCCAGCAGGTCCGGACAGCTCGGGCCCCAGCATTTT
TRBJ2-7 | . | . | TRBV6-5 | CASSRDSFDSYEQYF | TGTGCCAGCAGCCGCGACAGTTTTGACTCCTACGAGCAGTACTTC
TRBJ2-3 | . | few | TRBV11-2 | CASSLGVARAGDTQYF | TGTGCCAGCAGCTTAGGTGTGGCCAGGGCTGGAGATACGCAGTATTTT
TRBJ1-1 | TRBD1 | . | TRBV5-5 | CASSLGQGVGTEAFF | TGTGCCAGCAGCTTGGGACAGGGGGTCGGCACTGAAGCTTTCTTT
TRBJ1-4 | TRBD1 | once | TRBV12-3/TRBV12-4 | CASRVRGRDKLFF | TGTGCCAGCAGGGTCAGGGGGCGCGACAAACTGTTTTTT
TRBJ2-7 | TRBD1 | few | TRBV5-1 | CASSAIPGTAYEQYF | TGCGCCAGCAGCGCAATCCCGGGGACAGCCTACGAGCAGTACTTC
TRBJ2-5 | TRBD1 | . | TRBV4-3 | CASSPGTGRETQYF | TGCGCCAGCAGTCCCGGGACAGGGAGGGAGACCCAGTACTTC
TRBJ2-5 | TRBD2 | few | TRBV19 | CASRKTSVETQYF | TGTGCCAGTAGGAAAACTAGCGTTGAGACCCAGTACTTC
TRBJ1-6 | TRBD1 | . | TRBV2 | CASSPYFPGQYNSPLHF | TGTGCCAGCAGTCCTTATTTTCCGGGACAGTATAATTCACCCCTCCACTTT
TRBJ1-1 | . | . | TRBV7-2 | CASSLGGSKAEAFF | TGTGCCAGCAGCTTAGGAGGGTCGAAGGCTGAAGCTTTCTTT
TRBJ2-1 | TRBD2 | many | TRBV7-6 | CASSLSGGPYNEQFF | TGTGCCAGCAGTCTTAGCGGGGGACCTTACAATGAGCAGTTCTTC
TRBJ2-2 | . | . | TRBV11-2 | CASSPGAGGYGTGELFF | TGTGCCAGCAGCCCAGGGGCAGGGGGGTATGGCACCGGGGAGCTGTTTTTT
TRBJ1-1 | TRBD1 | . | TRBV7-2 | CASRVPGTGKAFF | TGTGCCAGCAGGGTACCCGGGACAGGGAAAGCTTTCTTT
TRBJ1-3 | TRBD1 | . | TRBV9 | CASSTRGTGSGNTIYF | TGTGCCAGCAGCACCCGCGGGACAGGCTCTGGAAACACCATATATTTT
TRBJ2-1 | TRBD2 | . | TRBV25-1 | CASSPTTSGGYNEQFF | TGTGCCAGCAGTCCCACGACTAGCGGGGGTTACAATGAGCAGTTCTTC
TRBJ1-2 | . | . | TRBV12-3/TRBV12-4 | CASQRTGSYGYTF | TGTGCCAGCCAACGAACGGGAAGCTATGGCTACACCTTC
TRBJ1-4 | . | . | TRBV4-1 | CASSQYQATNEKLFF | TGCGCCAGCAGCCAATATCAGGCAACTAATGAAAAACTGTTTTTT